Sequencing of this T cell receptor beta chain was carried out in a study of blood T cells in healthy people across ages. Each sample had at least 6 million PBMCs isolated. With a J-beta primer mix and a sample-barcoded 5' primer, a second PCR ran about 6 to 11 cycles. TCRdb re-called the 5' RACE reads with MiXCR, one entry per CDR3 protein. Of 1.4 million or so distinct CDR3 sequences listed, approximately 42% are singletons. Trimming took off 3 bases at V and 6 bases at J, with 14 bases between the two ends. CDR1 is MNHNY and CDR2 is SVGAGI in the germline V gene (reference sequence). The CDR3 spans 15 residues.

The chain recombines TRBV6-6 with TRBJ1-4; D remains unclear. Source material: blood. The receptor was isolated from a young woman in good health. For the CDR3, the DNA is TGTGCCAGCAGTTATAGATTCCAGGCGGATGAAAAACTGTTTTTT. Translated: CASSYRFQADEKLFF.